The entry below describes one TCR beta chain. These data come from a study of blood T cell repertoires in COVID-19. Study-level information: The samples span acute and convalescent COVID-19 from the United States, Italy and Spain. From T cells, B-cell-depleted T cells, or PBMCs came the material, which was cDNA or gDNA.

How the authors handled the data: Amplification with reference gene primers provided the estimates of nucleated cell counts. Assay used: immunoSEQ multiplex PCR; TCRdb lists only in-frame clones, some missing. D and trimming were read from the DNA, whereas the V and J calls and clone size are those reported in that table. The sample gives under 200,000 clones, about 80% of which show up once; 6.5% to 8% is in the top ten. This receptor was taken from a man aged 65-85 years with active or convalescent COVID-19. Sequenced sample: peripheral blood.

The CDR3 here is CASSLRQTSDGYTF. The DNA for the CDR3 is TGTGCCAGCAGCTTACGACAGACATCAGATGGCTACACCTTC. This rearrangement joins TRBV11-2 to TRBJ1-2; a possible D gene is TRBD1 (5 bases). There are 14 residues in the CDR3. Germline assignment: CDR1 SGHAT and CDR2 FQNNGV. Trimming took 2 bases from V and 6 from J, leaving 13 bases between them.